What follows is one TCR beta chain and its context. A library of TCRbeta sequences, prepared with unique molecular identifiers, was generated. MiXCR, run by TCRdb on the PCR reads, gives a single entry per CDR3 protein. Of approximately 520,000 distinct CDR3 sequences in the sample, approximately 32% are singletons; the top ten hold around 2.5%. This entry comes from a study of T-cell reconstitution after alpha-beta-depleted transplantation in children. The germline gives CDR1 SGDLS, CDR2 YYNGEE. The V and J ends lost 2 bases and 5 bases, in that order; junction bases with no gene match: 8. The CDR3 is 17 residues long.

The chain employs TRBV9 and TRBJ2-5, with TRBD2 matching 14 bases. The sequence was collected from a human donor who donated a stem cell graft to a child with aplastic anemia. Sequences were derived from PBMCs from the stem cell graft donor, sampled from the stem cell graft. The CDR3 DNA is TGTGCCAGCAGCGTGGGACTAGCGGGAGTAGTTTCGGAGACCCAGTACTTC. This sequence encodes CASSVGLAGVVSETQYF.